This T cell receptor beta chain was recorded in a study of identical twins. Whole-study results and caveats: Fewer insertions characterized abundant cord blood beta clonotypes, whereas memory repertoires showed none.

Note on this clonotype: Antigen specificity is unknown.

V lost 2 bases and J lost 4; bases outside the gene matches: 4. CDR3 length: 15 residues. Germline V gives CDR1 SEHNR, CDR2 FQNEAQ (reference sequence). Template switching added a universal primer site; cDNA carried unique molecular identifiers. TCRdb recomputed calls from the 5' RACE reads with MiXCR, one row per CDR3 protein. This sample has 430,000 or so distinct CDR3 sequences, with 24% found just once. The sample was also linked to a second study, of T cells expressing NK-cell markers. That publication notes: Top CD8+ clonotypes included the dominant CD3+CD56+NKG2C+ clonotypes in roughly 6 donors.

The chain combines TRBV7-9 with TRBJ2-2; 7 nucleotides align to TRBD1. The TCR comes from a woman between 18 and 30 years old in good health. Input material: CD4+ T cells sorted from blood. This CDR3 is CASSLRGRSTGELFF. In DNA, the CDR3 is TGTGCCAGCAGCTTAAGGGGGCGGAGCACCGGGGAGCTGTTTTTT.